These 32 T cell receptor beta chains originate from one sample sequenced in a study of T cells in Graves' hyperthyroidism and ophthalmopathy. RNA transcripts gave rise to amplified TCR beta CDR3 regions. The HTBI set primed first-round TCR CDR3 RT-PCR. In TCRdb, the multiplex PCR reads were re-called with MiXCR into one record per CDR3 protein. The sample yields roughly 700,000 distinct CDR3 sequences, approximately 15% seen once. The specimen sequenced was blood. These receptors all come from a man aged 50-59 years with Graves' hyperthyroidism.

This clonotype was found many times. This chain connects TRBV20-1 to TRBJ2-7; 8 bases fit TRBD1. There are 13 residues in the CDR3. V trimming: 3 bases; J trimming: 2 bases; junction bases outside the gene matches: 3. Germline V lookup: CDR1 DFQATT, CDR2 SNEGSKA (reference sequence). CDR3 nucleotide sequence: TGCAGTGCTAGGGACAGGGAGCCCTACGAGCAGTACTTC. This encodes CSARDREPYEQYF.

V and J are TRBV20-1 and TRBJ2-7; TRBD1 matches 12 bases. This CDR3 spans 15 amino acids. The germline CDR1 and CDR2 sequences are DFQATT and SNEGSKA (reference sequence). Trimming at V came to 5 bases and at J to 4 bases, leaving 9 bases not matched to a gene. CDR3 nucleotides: TGCAGTGCTGGGCTTGGGACAGGGGGCTTGTACGAGCAGTACTTC. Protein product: CSAGLGTGGLYEQYF.

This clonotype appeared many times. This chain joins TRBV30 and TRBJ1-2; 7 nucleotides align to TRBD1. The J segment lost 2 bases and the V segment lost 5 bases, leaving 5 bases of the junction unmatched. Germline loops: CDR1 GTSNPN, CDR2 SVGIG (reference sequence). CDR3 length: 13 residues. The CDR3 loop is CAWEPGGNYGYTF. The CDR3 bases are TGTGCCTGGGAGCCAGGGGGAAACTATGGCTACACCTTC.

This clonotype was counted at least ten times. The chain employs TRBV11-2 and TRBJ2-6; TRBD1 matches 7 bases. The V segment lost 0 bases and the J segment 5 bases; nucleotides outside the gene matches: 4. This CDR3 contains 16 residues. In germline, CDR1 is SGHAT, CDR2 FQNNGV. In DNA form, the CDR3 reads TGTGCCAGCAGCTTAGAAGAGGGGGCGCGGGCCAACGTCCTGACTTTC. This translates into CASSLEEGARANVLTF.

Written as DNA, the CDR3 is TGCAGCGTTGCCTGGACTGGACGCTACAATGAGCAGTTCTTC. It specifies CSVAWTGRYNEQFF. The chain links TRBV29-1 to TRBJ2-1; a possible D gene is TRBD2 (5 bases). The CDR3 has 14 residues. V was trimmed by 4 bases and J by 3 bases, leaving 13 bases between them. CDR1 SQVTM and CDR2 ANQGSEA come from the germline V gene.

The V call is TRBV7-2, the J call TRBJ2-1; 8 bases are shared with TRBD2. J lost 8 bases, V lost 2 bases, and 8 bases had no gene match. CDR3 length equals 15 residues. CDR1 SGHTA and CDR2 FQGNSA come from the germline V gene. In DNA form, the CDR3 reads TGTGCCAGCAGCTTAAGGCGGGAGGTAGAGTATGAGCAGTTCTTC. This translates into CASSLRREVEYEQFF.

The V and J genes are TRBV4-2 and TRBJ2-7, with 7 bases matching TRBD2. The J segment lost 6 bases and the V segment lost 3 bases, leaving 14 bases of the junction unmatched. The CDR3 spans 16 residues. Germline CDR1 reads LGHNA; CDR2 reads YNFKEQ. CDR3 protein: CASSQGPGGRGAEQYF. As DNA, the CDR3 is TGTGCCAGCAGCCAGGGTCCGGGCGGGAGAGGTGCCGAGCAGTACTTC.

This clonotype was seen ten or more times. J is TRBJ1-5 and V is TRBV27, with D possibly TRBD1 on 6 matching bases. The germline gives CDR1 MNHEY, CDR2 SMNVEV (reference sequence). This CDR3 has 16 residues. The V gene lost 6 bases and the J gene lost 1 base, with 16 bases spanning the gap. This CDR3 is CASRHDAGVSNQPQHF. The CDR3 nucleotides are TGTGCCAGCAGGCACGACGCAGGGGTGAGCAATCAGCCCCAGCATTTT.

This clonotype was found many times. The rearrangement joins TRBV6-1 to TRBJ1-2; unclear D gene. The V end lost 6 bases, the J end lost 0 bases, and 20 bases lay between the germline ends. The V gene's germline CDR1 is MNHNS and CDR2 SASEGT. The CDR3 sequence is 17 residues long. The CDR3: CASRPAWGTTTNYGYTF. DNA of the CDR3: TGTGCCAGCAGACCCGCGTGGGGTACAACCACTAACTATGGCTACACCTTC.

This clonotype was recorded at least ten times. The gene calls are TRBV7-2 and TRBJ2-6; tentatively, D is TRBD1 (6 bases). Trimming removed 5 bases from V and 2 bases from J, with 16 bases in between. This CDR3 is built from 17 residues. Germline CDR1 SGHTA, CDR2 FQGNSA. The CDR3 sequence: CASSESSRGPGANVLTF. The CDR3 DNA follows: TGTGCCAGCAGCGAAAGCAGCAGGGGCCCTGGGGCCAACGTCCTGACTTTC.

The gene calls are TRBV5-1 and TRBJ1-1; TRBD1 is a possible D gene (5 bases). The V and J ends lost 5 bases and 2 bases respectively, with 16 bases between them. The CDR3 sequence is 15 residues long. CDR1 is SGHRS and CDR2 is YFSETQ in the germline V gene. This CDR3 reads CASSEADRGNTEAFF. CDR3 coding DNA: TGCGCCAGCAGTGAGGCTGACAGAGGTAACACTGAAGCTTTCTTT.

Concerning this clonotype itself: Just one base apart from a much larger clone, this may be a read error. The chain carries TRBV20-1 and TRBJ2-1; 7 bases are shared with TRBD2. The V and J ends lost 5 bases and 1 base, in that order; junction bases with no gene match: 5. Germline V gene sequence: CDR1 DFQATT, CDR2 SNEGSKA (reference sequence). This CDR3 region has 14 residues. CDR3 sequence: CSAVLASSYNEQFF. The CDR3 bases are TGCAGTGCTGTACTAGCGAGTTCCTACAATGAGCAGTTCTTC.

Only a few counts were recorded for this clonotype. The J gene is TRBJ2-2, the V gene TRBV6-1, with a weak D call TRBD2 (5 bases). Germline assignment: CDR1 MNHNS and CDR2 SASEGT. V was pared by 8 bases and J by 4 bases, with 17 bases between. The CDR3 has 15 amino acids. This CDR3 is CASGRGLAGTGELFF. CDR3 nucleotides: TGTGCCAGCGGCCGAGGGCTAGCAGGCACCGGGGAGCTGTTTTTT.

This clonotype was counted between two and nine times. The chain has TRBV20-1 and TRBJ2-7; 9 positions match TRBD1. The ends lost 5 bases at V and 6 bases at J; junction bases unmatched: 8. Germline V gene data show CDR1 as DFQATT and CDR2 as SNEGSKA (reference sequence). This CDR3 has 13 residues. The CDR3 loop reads CSAPTTGGGEQYF. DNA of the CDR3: TGCAGTGCTCCTACTACAGGGGGCGGCGAGCAGTACTTC.

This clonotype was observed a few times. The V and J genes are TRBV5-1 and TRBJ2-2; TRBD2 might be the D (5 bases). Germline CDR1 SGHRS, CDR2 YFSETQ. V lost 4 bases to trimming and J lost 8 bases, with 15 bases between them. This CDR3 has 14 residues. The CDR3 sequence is CASSVDPSGGELFF. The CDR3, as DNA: TGCGCCAGCAGCGTGGACCCATCGGGGGGGGAGCTGTTTTTT.

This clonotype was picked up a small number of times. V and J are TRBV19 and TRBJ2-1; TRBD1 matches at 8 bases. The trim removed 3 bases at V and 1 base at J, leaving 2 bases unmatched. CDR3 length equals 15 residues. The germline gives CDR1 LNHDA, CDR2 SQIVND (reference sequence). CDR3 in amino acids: CASSMYRGSYNEQFF. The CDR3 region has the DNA TGTGCCAGTAGTATGTACAGGGGGTCCTACAATGAGCAGTTCTTC.

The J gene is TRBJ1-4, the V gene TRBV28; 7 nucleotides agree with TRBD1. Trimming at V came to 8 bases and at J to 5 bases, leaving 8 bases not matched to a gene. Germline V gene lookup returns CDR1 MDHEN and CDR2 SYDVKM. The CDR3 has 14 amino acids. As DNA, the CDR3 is TGTGCCAGCTCCGTGGCAGGGGGAAATGAAAAACTGTTTTTT. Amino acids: CASSVAGGNEKLFF.

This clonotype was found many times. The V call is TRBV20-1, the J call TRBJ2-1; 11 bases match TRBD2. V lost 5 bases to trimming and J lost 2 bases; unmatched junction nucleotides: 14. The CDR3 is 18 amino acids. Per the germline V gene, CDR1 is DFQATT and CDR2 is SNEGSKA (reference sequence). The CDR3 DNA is TGCAGTGCTCCCCGAGAGGGGCTAGCGGGAGGTGCCTACAATGAGCAGTTCTTC. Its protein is CSAPREGLAGGAYNEQFF.

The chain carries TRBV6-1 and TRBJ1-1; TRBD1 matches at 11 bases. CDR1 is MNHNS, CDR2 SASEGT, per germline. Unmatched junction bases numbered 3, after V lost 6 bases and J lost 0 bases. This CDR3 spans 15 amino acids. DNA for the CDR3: TGTGCCAGCAGGGGGACAGGGGGAATGAACACTGAAGCTTTCTTT. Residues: CASRGTGGMNTEAFF.

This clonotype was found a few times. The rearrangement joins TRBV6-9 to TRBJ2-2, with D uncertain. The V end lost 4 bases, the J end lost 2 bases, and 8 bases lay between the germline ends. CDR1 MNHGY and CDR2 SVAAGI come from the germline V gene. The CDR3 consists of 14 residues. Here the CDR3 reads CASSSNYNTGELFF. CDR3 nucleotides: TGTGCCAGCAGTTCCAACTACAACACCGGGGAGCTGTTTTTT.

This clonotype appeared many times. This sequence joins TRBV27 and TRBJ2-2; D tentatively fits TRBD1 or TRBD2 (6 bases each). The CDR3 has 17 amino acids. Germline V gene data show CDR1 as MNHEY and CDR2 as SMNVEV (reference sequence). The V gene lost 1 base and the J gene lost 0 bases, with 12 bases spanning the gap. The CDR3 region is CASSLLGGSANTGELFF. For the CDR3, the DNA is TGTGCCAGCAGTTTATTAGGGGGGTCAGCGAACACCGGGGAGCTGTTTTTT.

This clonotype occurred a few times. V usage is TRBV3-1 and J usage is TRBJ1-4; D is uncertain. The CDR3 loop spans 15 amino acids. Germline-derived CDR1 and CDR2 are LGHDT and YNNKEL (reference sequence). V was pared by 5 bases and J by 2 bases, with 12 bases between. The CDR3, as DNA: TGTGCCAGCAGCGACGGACGGCCCACTAATGAAAAACTGTTTTTT. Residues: CASSDGRPTNEKLFF. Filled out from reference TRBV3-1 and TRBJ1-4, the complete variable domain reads DTAVSQTPKYLVTQMGNDKSIKCEQNLGHDTMYWYKQDSKKFLKIMFSYNNKELIINETVPNRFSPKSPDKAHLNLHINSLELGDSAVYFCASSDGRPTNEKLFFGSGTQLSVL.

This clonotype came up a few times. DNA of the CDR3: TGTGCCAGCAGCTATACTAGGATCACAGATACGCAGTATTTT. The encoded protein is CASSYTRITDTQYF. The chain carries TRBV3-1 and TRBJ2-3; the D gene is possibly TRBD2 (5 bases). The germline V gene encodes CDR1 LGHDT and CDR2 YNNKEL (reference sequence). With 5 bases removed from V and 2 bases from J, the gap between germline ends came to 11 bases. The CDR3 contains 14 residues.

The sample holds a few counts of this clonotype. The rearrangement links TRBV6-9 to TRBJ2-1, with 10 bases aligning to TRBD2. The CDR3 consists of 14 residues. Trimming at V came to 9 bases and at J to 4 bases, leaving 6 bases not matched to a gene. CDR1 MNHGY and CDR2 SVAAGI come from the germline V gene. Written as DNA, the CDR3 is TGTGCCAGAACTAGCGGGATGAAATACAATGAGCAGTTCTTC. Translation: CARTSGMKYNEQFF.

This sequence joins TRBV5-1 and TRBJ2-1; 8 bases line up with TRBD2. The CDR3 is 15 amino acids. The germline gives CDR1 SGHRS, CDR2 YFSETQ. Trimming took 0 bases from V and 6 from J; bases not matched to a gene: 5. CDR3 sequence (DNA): TGCGCCAGCAGCTTGGCGCGGGAGGCTCGCAATGAGCAGTTCTTC. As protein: CASSLAREARNEQFF. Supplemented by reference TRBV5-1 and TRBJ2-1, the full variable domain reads KAGVTQTPRYLIKTRGQQVTLSCSPISGHRSVSWYQQTPGQGLQFLFEYFSETQRNKGNFPGRFSGRQFSNSRSEMNVSTLELGDSALYLCASSLAREARNEQFFGPGTRLTVL.

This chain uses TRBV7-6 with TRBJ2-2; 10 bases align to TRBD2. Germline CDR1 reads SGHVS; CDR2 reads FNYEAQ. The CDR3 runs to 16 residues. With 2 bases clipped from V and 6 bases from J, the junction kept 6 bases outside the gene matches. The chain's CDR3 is CASSLSSLAGAGELFF. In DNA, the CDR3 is TGTGCCAGCAGCTTATCATCCCTAGCGGGAGCCGGGGAGCTGTTTTTT.

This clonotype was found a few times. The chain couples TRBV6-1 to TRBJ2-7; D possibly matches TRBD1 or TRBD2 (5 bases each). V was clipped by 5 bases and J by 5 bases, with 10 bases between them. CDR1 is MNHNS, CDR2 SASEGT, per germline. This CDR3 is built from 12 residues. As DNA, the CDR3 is TGTGCCAGCAGTTATGGGGACGACGAGCAGTACTTC. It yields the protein CASSYGDDEQYF.

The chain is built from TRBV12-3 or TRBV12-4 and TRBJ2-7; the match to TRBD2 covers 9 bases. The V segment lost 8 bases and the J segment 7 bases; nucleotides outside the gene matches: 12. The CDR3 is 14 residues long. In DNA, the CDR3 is TGTGCCAGCGGCCGGAGGCGGGGGGGGGGGGAGCAGTACTTC. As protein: CASGRRRGGGEQYF.

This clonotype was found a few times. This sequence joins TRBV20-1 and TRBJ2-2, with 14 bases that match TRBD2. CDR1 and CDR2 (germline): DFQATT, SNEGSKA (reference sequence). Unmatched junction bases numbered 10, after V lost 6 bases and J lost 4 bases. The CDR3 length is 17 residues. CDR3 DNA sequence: TGCAGTGCCCTGGCCGGGACTAGCGGGAGTGGCACCGGGGAGCTGTTTTTT. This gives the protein CSALAGTSGSGTGELFF.

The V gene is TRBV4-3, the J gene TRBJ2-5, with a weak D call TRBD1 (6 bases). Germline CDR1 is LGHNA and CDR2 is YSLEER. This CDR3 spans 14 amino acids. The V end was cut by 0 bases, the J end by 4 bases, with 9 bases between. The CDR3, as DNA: TGCGCCAGCAGCCAAGAAACAGGGCGAGAGACCCAGTACTTC. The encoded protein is CASSQETGRETQYF.

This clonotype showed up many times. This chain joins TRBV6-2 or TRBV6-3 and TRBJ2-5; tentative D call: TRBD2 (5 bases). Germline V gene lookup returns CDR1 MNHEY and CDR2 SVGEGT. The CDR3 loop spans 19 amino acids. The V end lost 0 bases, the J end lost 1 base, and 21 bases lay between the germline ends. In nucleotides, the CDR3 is TGTGCCAGCAGTTACTCGACTTCACTAGGAAAGGCGGTCCAAGAGACCCAGTACTTC. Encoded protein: CASSYSTSLGKAVQETQYF.

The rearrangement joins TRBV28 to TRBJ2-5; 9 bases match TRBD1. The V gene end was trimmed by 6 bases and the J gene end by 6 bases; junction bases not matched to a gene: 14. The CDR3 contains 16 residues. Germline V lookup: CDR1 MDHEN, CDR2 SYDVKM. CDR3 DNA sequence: TGTGCCAGCAGCCAAACCGGGACAGGGTATAGGCAGACCCAGTACTTC. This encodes CASSQTGTGYRQTQYF.